The T cell receptor (beta chain) described here comes from a study of blood T cell repertoires in COVID-19. Turning to the study itself: T cells, B-cell-depleted T cells, or PBMCs supplied cDNA or gDNA.

Participants were aged about 18 to 90 years, lived in 25 or so US areas, and enrolled virtually. Recovery meant two consecutive negative NP/OP PCR tests, professional clearance, or resolved symptoms. This table comes from immunoSEQ multiplex PCR, and its TCRdb copy is limited to in-frame clones, with some not included. The sample consists of over 150,000 clones, 80% to 85% of them appearing once. V lost 4 bases to trimming and J lost 4 bases; unmatched junction nucleotides: 11. Germline V gene lookup returns CDR1 SGHNT and CDR2 YYREEE (reference sequence). The CDR3 extends over 16 amino acids. The sequence was obtained from a man aged 35-49 years who had recovered from COVID-19. The sample taken for sequencing was PBMCs or T cells enriched from blood (not recorded which). The V gene is TRBV5-4, the J gene TRBJ2-1, with TRBD1 matching 7 bases. In DNA form, the CDR3 reads TGTGCCAGCAGCCCCAGTCGTGGGACAGTTTACAATGAGCAGTTCTTC. This sequence encodes CASSPSRGTVYNEQFF.